The 23 T cell receptor beta chains below come from one sample, sequenced in a study of blood T cells in healthy people across ages. Combining a sample-barcoded 5' primer with a J-beta primer mix, a second PCR ran for roughly 7 to 11 cycles. Via MiXCR, TCRdb re-called the 5' RACE reads, giving one row per CDR3 protein. The sample has 850,000 to 950,000 distinct CDR3 sequences, under 30% seen once; the top ten hold roughly 17%. The sequenced sample was blood. These receptors all come from an elderly woman in good health.

This clonotype occurred once. The rearrangement joins TRBV2 to TRBJ1-1; D is unresolved. The germline CDR1 and CDR2 sequences are SNHLY and FYNNEI. The ends were cut back, 2 bases at V and 2 bases at J, with 15 bases in the middle. This CDR3 region has 16 residues. The CDR3: CASSEWETTVNTEAFF. In DNA form, the CDR3 reads TGTGCCAGCAGTGAATGGGAAACTACAGTAAACACTGAAGCTTTCTTT.

This clonotype came up many times. The V call is TRBV7-9, the J call TRBJ2-3, with D hard to call. Germline V gene data show CDR1 as SEHNR and CDR2 as FQNEAQ (reference sequence). This CDR3 is 15 amino acids long. V was cut by 2 bases and J by 0 bases, with 9 bases left in between. CDR3 residues: CASSLQRTSTDTQYF. Here the CDR3 DNA reads TGTGCCAGCAGCTTACAGCGAACTAGCACAGATACGCAGTATTTT.

J is TRBJ2-5 and V is TRBV6-2 or TRBV6-3; TRBD1 matches 7 bases. V was clipped by 7 bases and J by 5 bases; unmatched bases: 10. Germline V gives CDR1 MNHEY, CDR2 SVGEGT. The length of the CDR3 is 14 residues. The CDR3 region is CASTKGGSRETQYF. In DNA form, the CDR3 reads TGTGCCAGCACCAAAGGGGGCTCGAGGGAGACCCAGTACTTC.

This clonotype was recorded many times. V and J are TRBV28 and TRBJ2-7, with 15 bases lining up with TRBD2. Trimming at V came to 3 bases and at J to 2 bases, leaving 2 bases not matched to a gene. Germline values: CDR1 MDHEN, CDR2 SYDVKM. CDR3 length equals 16 residues. CDR3 sequence: CASSLGLAGGTYEQYF. CDR3 sequence (DNA): TGTGCCAGCAGTTTGGGACTAGCGGGGGGTACCTACGAGCAGTACTTC.

Details on this clonotype: A much bigger clone sits one base away, suggesting this may be a read error. This rearrangement joins TRBV6-5 to TRBJ2-3; D gene unclear. This CDR3 comprises 15 residues. Germline CDR1 and CDR2: MNHEY and SVGAGI. CDR3 in amino acids: CASSYGARRTDAQYF. In DNA, the CDR3 is TGTGCCAGCAGTTACGGCGCTAGGCGCACAGATGCGCAGTATTTT.

As for this clonotype: This could be a read error, since a much larger clone is one nucleotide away. The chain is built from TRBV5-1 and TRBJ2-4, with D perhaps TRBD2 (5 bases). CDR1 is SGHRS, CDR2 YFSETQ, per germline. Trimming removed 1 base from V and 6 bases from J, with 11 bases in between. CDR3 length: 14 residues. The CDR3 DNA is TGCGCCAGCAGCTTGATCGGGGTGCGAAACATTCAGTACTTC. Its translation: CASSLIGVRNIQYF.

As for this clonotype: A much larger clone differs by one base, so this may be a read error. The V gene is TRBV29-1, the J gene TRBJ2-7; TRBD1 matches 7 bases. From germline, CDR1 is SQVTM and CDR2 ANQGSEA. The CDR3 loop spans 13 amino acids. The CDR3 is CSVLGQDSHEQYF. The CDR3 DNA reads as TGCAGCGTCCTTGGACAGGACTCCCACGAGCAGTACTTC.

The sample holds many counts of this clonotype. The J gene is TRBJ2-7, the V gene TRBV29-1, with D unclear. The V end lost 7 bases, the J end lost 0 bases, and 10 bases lay between the germline ends. This CDR3 is built from 12 residues. Looked up from germline, CDR1 is SQVTM and CDR2 is ANQGSEA. The CDR3 loop is CSGSRGSYEQYF. Written as DNA, the CDR3 is TGCAGCGGCTCCCGTGGCTCCTACGAGCAGTACTTC.

The J gene is TRBJ1-5, the V gene TRBV15; D unresolved. CDR1 is LNHNV and CDR2 is YYDKDF in the germline V gene (reference sequence). This CDR3 region has 13 residues. Trimming removed 0 bases at V and 6 bases at J, with 6 bases between. The CDR3 protein is CATSRDTVQPQHF. Written as DNA, the CDR3 is TGTGCCACCAGCAGAGATACAGTTCAGCCCCAGCATTTT.

As to this clonotype: This could be a read error, since a much larger clone is one nucleotide away. This chain uses TRBV2 with TRBJ2-1; D not certain. V was clipped by 4 bases and J by 5 bases, with 9 bases between them. Germline V lookup: CDR1 SNHLY, CDR2 FYNNEI. The CDR3 contains 13 residues. The CDR3, as DNA: TGTGCCAGCAGTGTCTCCACGCACAATGAGCAGTTCTTC. Protein product: CASSVSTHNEQFF.

This clonotype has a handful of counts. The chain carries TRBV7-8 and TRBJ2-7; 8 bases are a match to TRBD1. V was clipped by 5 bases and J by 7 bases; unmatched bases: 16. Germline-derived CDR1 and CDR2 are SGHVS and FQNEAQ. The CDR3 loop spans 16 amino acids. This CDR3 reads CASSQARDRPQGEQYF. The DNA of the CDR3 is TGTGCCAGCAGCCAAGCCCGGGACAGGCCCCAGGGTGAGCAGTACTTC.

This clonotype has more than one count but fewer than ten. Since a much larger clone is just one base distant, this may be a read error. This chain joins TRBV20-1 and TRBJ2-7; TRBD2 agrees at 10 bases. The length of the CDR3 is 15 residues. V shed 6 bases, J shed 7 bases, and the junction held 15 bases outside the gene matches. The germline CDR1 and CDR2 sequences are DFQATT and SNEGSKA (reference sequence). The CDR3, as DNA: TGCAGTGCCCCGGATAGCGGGGGGTTCCTAAATGAGCAGTACTTC. This encodes CSAPDSGGFLNEQYF.

The rearrangement joins TRBV12-3 or TRBV12-4 to TRBJ2-7; TRBD1 matches 7 bases. V lost 6 bases and J lost 11; bases outside the gene matches: 10. This CDR3 is built from 12 residues. Here the CDR3 DNA reads TGTGCCAGCAGCCCTCGACAGGGTAGGGAGTACTTC. Residues: CASSPRQGREYF.

This clonotype occurred a few times. J is TRBJ2-1 and V is TRBV27; a possible D gene is TRBD2 (5 bases). Between the trimmed V and J ends, which lost 5 bases and 2 bases, there was a span of 16 bases. This CDR3 has 16 residues. The germline V gene has CDR1 MNHEY and CDR2 SMNVEV (reference sequence). The CDR3 region is CASSSVVGVAYNEQFF. The CDR3 coding sequence is TGTGCCAGCAGTAGCGTGGTCGGGGTGGCCTACAATGAGCAGTTCTTC.

The V gene is TRBV12-3 or TRBV12-4, the J gene TRBJ2-4; D gene uncertain. Near its end, the DNA agrees better with TRBJ2-7, so the J call may be wrong. CDR3 length: 10 residues. The CDR3 region is CASQLYEQYF. In DNA, the CDR3 is TGTGCCAGCCAGCTTTACGAGCAGTACTTC.

For this clonotype: The junction departs from the called germline gene at one end, perhaps through a read error. This chain connects TRBV11-2 to TRBJ2-1; 9 bases align to TRBD2. Germline V gives CDR1 SGHAT, CDR2 FQNNGV. CDR3 length: 18 amino acids. This CDR3 reads CASGFSLGSGGSYNEQFF. CDR3 nucleotide sequence: TGTGCCAGCGGCTTCTCACTGGGCAGCGGGGGGTCCTACAATGAGCAGTTCTTC.

This clonotype was seen at least ten times. This sequence joins TRBV7-9 and TRBJ2-3, with 9 bases identical to TRBD2. CDR3 length: 15 amino acids. V gave up 5 bases and J gave up 4 bases; unmatched junction bases: 7. Germline CDR1 is SEHNR and CDR2 is FQNEAQ (reference sequence). CDR3 sequence reads: CASSEALAGSDTQYF. The CDR3 DNA is TGTGCCAGCAGCGAGGCCCTAGCGGGGTCAGATACGCAGTATTTT.

This clonotype was seen ten or more times. The chain employs TRBV6-5 and TRBJ1-1, with a weak D call TRBD1 (6 bases). The CDR3 is made up of 11 amino acids. V lost 6 bases, J lost 11 bases, and 13 bases lay in between. Per germline, CDR1 MNHEY and CDR2 SVGAGI. The CDR3 DNA sequence: TGTGCCAGCAGCGCGGGCCAGGGGGCTTTCTTT. Amino acid sequence: CASSAGQGAFF.

This clonotype has ten or more counts. V and J are TRBV7-2 and TRBJ1-5; D remains ambiguous. V was trimmed by 6 bases and J by 0 bases, leaving 9 bases between them. Germline values: CDR1 SGHTA, CDR2 FQGNSA. The CDR3 runs 14 residues. Here the CDR3 reads CASSLSYSNQPQHF. The CDR3, as DNA: TGTGCCAGCAGTTTATCGTATAGCAATCAGCCCCAGCATTTT.

The CDR3 bases are TGTGCCTGGACCACCCAGCAGGGACAGGGGTATGAGCAGTTCTTC. This sequence encodes CAWTTQQGQGYEQFF. The chain carries TRBV30 and TRBJ2-1, with TRBD1 matching over 10 bases. Germline CDR1 and CDR2: GTSNPN and SVGIG (reference sequence). V was clipped by 4 bases and J by 8 bases; unmatched bases: 11. The CDR3 contains 15 residues.

For this clonotype: The conserved final phenylalanine or tryptophan is absent from the CDR3, which likely points to a read error. The limits of the CDR3 on the DNA are not certain, so only TCRdb's listed CDR3 is given. This chain uses TRBV20-1 with TRBJ2-1; TRBD2 is the table's D call and was not checked against the DNA. The CDR3 is 16 amino acids in total, end residues counted. CDR1 and CDR2 from the germline V gene are DFQATT and SNEGSKA (reference sequence). The CDR3 is CSARDSAGLGGYTFGS.

The genes are TRBV4-2 and TRBJ2-3, with D possibly being TRBD2 (5 bases). The V gene lost 0 bases and the J gene lost 9 bases, with 13 bases spanning the gap. Germline V gives CDR1 LGHNA, CDR2 YNFKEQ. This CDR3 comprises 14 residues. The CDR3 DNA is TGTGCCAGCAGCCAAGAGTGGAGGTCTCGGACGCAGTATTTT. Amino acids: CASSQEWRSRTQYF.

As regards this clonotype: Given a much more abundant clone one base away, this may be a read error. CDR3 DNA sequence: TGCGCCAGCAGCTCGTGGACAGGGGATGGAGATACGCAGTATTTT. As protein: CASSSWTGDGDTQYF. This chain joins TRBV5-1 and TRBJ2-3; 9 nucleotides align to TRBD1. CDR3 size: 15 residues. Trimming took 3 bases from V and 5 from J; bases not matched to a gene: 7. Germline V gene sequence: CDR1 SGHRS, CDR2 YFSETQ.